These T cell receptor beta chains were read from a single sample in a study of CD8 T cells in Susac syndrome. One entry per CDR3 protein, called by TCRdb with MiXCR from the immunoSEQ multiplex PCR reads. The table shows 150,000 to 200,000 distinct CDR3 sequences, with 90% to 95% occurring only once. Sequences were obtained from CD4+ T cells from PBMCs. The receptor source for this set is a human donor in good health. Both conserved end residues are part of each CDR3. A D gene is named only where the DNA matches it firmly. Clone size is not always given. Where it is, it says once, few, many or a class for expanded clones.

D gene: .; J gene: TRBJ1-6; clone size: .; V gene: TRBV7-2; CDR3 DNA: TGTGCCAGCAGGGCTGCGGGGGGGGTTTCACCCCTCCACTTT; CDR3 protein: CASRAAGGVSPLHF
D gene: .; J gene: TRBJ2-1; clone size: .; V gene: TRBV29-1; CDR3 DNA: TGCAGCGTGGCCGACAGGTTCTACAATGAGCAGTTCTTC; CDR3 protein: CSVADRFYNEQFF
D gene: TRBD1; J gene: TRBJ2-7; clone size: .; V gene: TRBV12-3/TRBV12-4; CDR3 DNA: TGTGCCAGCAGTATTCAAAGACAGGGCGAGCAGTACTTC; CDR3 protein: CASSIQRQGEQYF
D gene: .; J gene: TRBJ2-2; clone size: .; V gene: TRBV9; CDR3 DNA: TGTGCCAGCAGCGCCTGGGTGGATCTTAACACCGGGGAGCTGTTTTTT; CDR3 protein: CASSAWVDLNTGELFF
D gene: .; J gene: TRBJ2-1; clone size: .; V gene: TRBV20-1; CDR3 DNA: TGCAGTGCTACAGGGAGCTCCTACAATGAGCAGTTCTTC; CDR3 protein: CSATGSSYNEQFF
D gene: TRBD2; J gene: TRBJ2-3; clone size: .; V gene: TRBV19; CDR3 DNA: TGTGCCAGTAGTATCCTAGCGGGAGCCACAGATACGCAGTATTTT; CDR3 protein: CASSILAGATDTQYF
D gene: .; J gene: TRBJ2-7; clone size: .; V gene: TRBV5-1; CDR3 DNA: TGCGCCAGCAGCTTGGGCAGGGTAAACTACGAGCAGTACTTC; CDR3 protein: CASSLGRVNYEQYF
D gene: .; J gene: TRBJ2-7; clone size: .; V gene: TRBV7-2; CDR3 DNA: TGTGCCAGCAGCTTCGGACAGCTCTACGAGCAGTACTTC; CDR3 protein: CASSFGQLYEQYF
D gene: .; J gene: TRBJ1-6; clone size: .; V gene: TRBV5-1; CDR3 DNA: TGCGCCAGCAGCCGAGGGGTAGTAGGTAATTCACCCCTCCACTTT; CDR3 protein: CASSRGVVGNSPLHF
D gene: .; J gene: TRBJ1-5; clone size: .; V gene: TRBV19; CDR3 DNA: TGTGCCAGTAGTCCCTTGGGAGGGCTCATCAATCAGCCCCAGCATTTT; CDR3 protein: CASSPLGGLINQPQHF
D gene: .; J gene: TRBJ2-2; clone size: .; V gene: TRBV20-1; CDR3 DNA: TGCAGTGCTAGTAACCCGGGGCTTACACGGACCGGGGAGCTGTTTTTT; CDR3 protein: CSASNPGLTRTGELFF
D gene: .; J gene: TRBJ1-5; clone size: .; V gene: TRBV7-8; CDR3 DNA: TGTGCCACCAAGTCAGAAGGCAGGTATAGCAATCAGCCCCAGCATTTT; CDR3 protein: CATKSEGRYSNQPQHF
D gene: TRBD1; J gene: TRBJ1-6; clone size: .; V gene: TRBV7-2; CDR3 DNA: TGTGCCAGCAGCACGGACAGGGGGGCTTCACCCCTCCACTTT; CDR3 protein: CASSTDRGASPLHF
D gene: .; J gene: TRBJ2-3; clone size: .; V gene: TRBV3-1; CDR3 DNA: TGTGCCAGCAGCCAAGCTGACAGCAGCACAGATACGCAGTATTTT; CDR3 protein: CASSQADSSTDTQYF
D gene: .; J gene: TRBJ2-4; clone size: .; V gene: TRBV7-6; CDR3 DNA: TGTGCCAGCAGCCTTAGCGTAGGAGACAGCCGAGCCAAAAACATTCAGTACTTC; CDR3 protein: CASSLSVGDSRAKNIQYF
D gene: TRBD1; J gene: TRBJ1-2; clone size: once; V gene: TRBV27; CDR3 DNA: TGTGCCAGCAGTCGGACAGGGGAAGGCTACACCTTC; CDR3 protein: CASSRTGEGYTF
D gene: TRBD2; J gene: TRBJ2-3; clone size: .; V gene: TRBV6-4; CDR3 DNA: TGTGCCAGCAGCCAGCGGGGGGCGAGCACAGATACGCAGTATTTT; CDR3 protein: CASSQRGASTDTQYF
D gene: .; J gene: TRBJ2-7; clone size: .; V gene: TRBV11-2; CDR3 DNA: TGTGCCAGCAGCTTATCCCAATACTACGAGCAGTACTTC; CDR3 protein: CASSLSQYYEQYF
D gene: TRBD1; J gene: TRBJ1-4; clone size: .; V gene: TRBV7-8; CDR3 DNA: TGTGCCAGCAGCTGGGGACAGGTGGCAACTAATGAAAAACTGTTTTTT; CDR3 protein: CASSWGQVATNEKLFF
D gene: TRBD1; J gene: TRBJ1-2; clone size: .; V gene: TRBV3-1; CDR3 DNA: TGTGCCAGCAGCCAAGTTTCAACAGGGGCTTTCTATGGCTACACCTTC; CDR3 protein: CASSQVSTGAFYGYTF
D gene: .; J gene: TRBJ1-2; clone size: .; V gene: TRBV7-9; CDR3 DNA: TGTGCCAGCAGCCCGGACCTGGCGCATGGCTACACCTTC; CDR3 protein: CASSPDLAHGYTF
D gene: .; J gene: TRBJ1-1; clone size: .; V gene: TRBV14; CDR3 DNA: TGTGCCAGCAGCCTCCACCAAATAAACACTGAAGCTTTCTTT; CDR3 protein: CASSLHQINTEAFF
D gene: TRBD1; J gene: TRBJ2-1; clone size: .; V gene: TRBV6-6; CDR3 DNA: TGTGCCAGCAGGCCCGGGACAGGGTACAATGAGCAGTTCTTC; CDR3 protein: CASRPGTGYNEQFF
D gene: .; J gene: TRBJ2-1; clone size: .; V gene: TRBV19; CDR3 DNA: TGTGCCAGTAGTATAGTTCCGAGCTCCTACAATGAGCAGTTCTTC; CDR3 protein: CASSIVPSSYNEQFF
D gene: .; J gene: TRBJ1-3; clone size: .; V gene: TRBV6-5; CDR3 DNA: TGTGCCAGCAGTTACCAACCCCCGGACAGAGCTGGAAACACCATATATTTT; CDR3 protein: CASSYQPPDRAGNTIYF
D gene: .; J gene: TRBJ1-1; clone size: .; V gene: TRBV12-3/TRBV12-4; CDR3 DNA: TGTGCCAGCATCGAGGACGGTAGGGGGAACACTGAAGCTTTCTTT; CDR3 protein: CASIEDGRGNTEAFF
D gene: TRBD1; J gene: TRBJ1-1; clone size: once; V gene: TRBV6-1; CDR3 DNA: TGTGCCAGCAGATTCGACAGGGCGGGTAACACTGAAGCTTTCTTT; CDR3 protein: CASRFDRAGNTEAFF
D gene: .; J gene: TRBJ1-4; clone size: .; V gene: TRBV4-2; CDR3 DNA: TGTGCCAGCAGCCAGAGTTCAGGGGCTATTAATGAAAAACTGTTTTTT; CDR3 protein: CASSQSSGAINEKLFF
D gene: TRBD1; J gene: TRBJ1-1; clone size: .; V gene: TRBV5-1; CDR3 DNA: TGCGCCAGCAGCGCCACACAGGGGGCGATTTTGGCTTTCTTT; CDR3 protein: CASSATQGAILAFF
D gene: .; J gene: TRBJ1-6; clone size: .; V gene: TRBV7-2; CDR3 DNA: TGTGCCAGCAGCCAAGGAGCAGGGTTCCACTTT; CDR3 protein: CASSQGAGFHF
D gene: TRBD1; J gene: TRBJ2-2; clone size: .; V gene: TRBV20-1; CDR3 DNA: TGCAGTGCTAGAGCCGGGACAGGGGATCCCGGGGAGCTGTTTTTT; CDR3 protein: CSARAGTGDPGELFF
D gene: TRBD1; J gene: TRBJ2-4; clone size: .; V gene: TRBV29-1; CDR3 DNA: TGCAGCGTTGAAAGGGACAGGGGGACCATTCAGTACTTC; CDR3 protein: CSVERDRGTIQYF
D gene: TRBD2; J gene: TRBJ2-2; clone size: .; V gene: TRBV29-1; CDR3 DNA: TGCAGCGTTGGGGCTAGCGGGGGGCGGAACACCGGGGAGCTGTTTTTT; CDR3 protein: CSVGASGGRNTGELFF
D gene: .; J gene: TRBJ1-2; clone size: once; V gene: TRBV5-1; CDR3 DNA: TGCGCCAGCAGCTTGGGGGACACAAATAACTATGGCTACACCTTC; CDR3 protein: CASSLGDTNNYGYTF
D gene: TRBD1; J gene: TRBJ1-5; clone size: .; V gene: TRBV20-1; CDR3 DNA: TGCAGTGCTAGAGTAGGACAGGGGGATCAGCCCCAGCATTTT; CDR3 protein: CSARVGQGDQPQHF
D gene: TRBD2; J gene: TRBJ2-3; clone size: .; V gene: TRBV12-3/TRBV12-4; CDR3 DNA: TGTGCCAGCAGTTCGGGAGGGAGGGGCACAGATACGCAGTATTTT; CDR3 protein: CASSSGGRGTDTQYF
D gene: TRBD2; J gene: TRBJ2-3; clone size: .; V gene: TRBV7-9; CDR3 DNA: TGTGCCAGCAGCCTCGGGACTAGCGGGGGGACAAGCACAGATACGCAGTATTTT; CDR3 protein: CASSLGTSGGTSTDTQYF
D gene: .; J gene: TRBJ2-5; clone size: .; V gene: TRBV7-3; CDR3 DNA: TGTGCCAGCAGTCCCAGCGGAAGACAAGAGACCCAGTACTTC; CDR3 protein: CASSPSGRQETQYF
D gene: TRBD1; J gene: TRBJ2-6; clone size: .; V gene: TRBV9; CDR3 DNA: TGTGCCAGCAGCGCACAGGGGGGCTCTGGGGCCAACGTCCTGACTTTC; CDR3 protein: CASSAQGGSGANVLTF
D gene: TRBD2; J gene: TRBJ2-7; clone size: .; V gene: TRBV28; CDR3 DNA: TGTGCCAGCAGCGAACCGGAATTAGCGGGGTCTCGGGAGCAGTACTTC; CDR3 protein: CASSEPELAGSREQYF
D gene: TRBD1; J gene: TRBJ2-3; clone size: .; V gene: TRBV18; CDR3 DNA: TGTGCCAGCTCACCTGGGACAGGGTGGACAGATACGCAGTATTTT; CDR3 protein: CASSPGTGWTDTQYF
D gene: .; J gene: TRBJ1-5; clone size: .; V gene: TRBV20-1; CDR3 DNA: TGCAGTGCTTCCCGGGGGTTACAGCCCCAGCATTTT; CDR3 protein: CSASRGLQPQHF
D gene: .; J gene: TRBJ1-5; clone size: .; V gene: TRBV12-3/TRBV12-4; CDR3 DNA: TGTGCCAGCAGCCAGAGGACGAATCAGCCCCAGCATTTT; CDR3 protein: CASSQRTNQPQHF
D gene: TRBD1; J gene: TRBJ1-5; clone size: .; V gene: TRBV6-5; CDR3 DNA: TGTGCCACACGAGAATCAGGGGGTAGCAATCAGCCCCAGCATTTT; CDR3 protein: CATRESGGSNQPQHF
D gene: .; J gene: TRBJ2-3; clone size: .; V gene: TRBV27; CDR3 DNA: TGTGCCAGCAGTTTACGGTTCACAGATACGCAGTATTTT; CDR3 protein: CASSLRFTDTQYF
D gene: .; J gene: TRBJ2-2; clone size: .; V gene: TRBV16; CDR3 DNA: TGTGCCAGCAGCCGAATATCGGACGACGGTCGAGCCGGGGAGCTGTTTTTT; CDR3 protein: CASSRISDDGRAGELFF